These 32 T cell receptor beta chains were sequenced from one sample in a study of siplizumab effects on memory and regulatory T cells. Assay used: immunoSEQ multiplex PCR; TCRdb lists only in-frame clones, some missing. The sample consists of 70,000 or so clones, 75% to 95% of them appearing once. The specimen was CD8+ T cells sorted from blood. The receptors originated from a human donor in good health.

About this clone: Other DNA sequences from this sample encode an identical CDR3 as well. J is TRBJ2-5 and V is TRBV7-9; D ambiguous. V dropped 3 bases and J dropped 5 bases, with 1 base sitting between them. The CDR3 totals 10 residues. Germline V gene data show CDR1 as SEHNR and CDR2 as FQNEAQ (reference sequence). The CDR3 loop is CASSLETQYF. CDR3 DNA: TGTGCCAGCAGCTTGGAGACCCAGTACTTC.

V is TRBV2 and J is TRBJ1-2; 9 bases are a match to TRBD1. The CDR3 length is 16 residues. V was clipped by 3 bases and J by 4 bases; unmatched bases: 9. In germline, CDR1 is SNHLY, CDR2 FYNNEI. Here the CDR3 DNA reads TGTGCCAGCAGTGAGGAGACAGGGGGTCCACTCTATGGCTACACCTTC. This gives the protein CASSEETGGPLYGYTF.

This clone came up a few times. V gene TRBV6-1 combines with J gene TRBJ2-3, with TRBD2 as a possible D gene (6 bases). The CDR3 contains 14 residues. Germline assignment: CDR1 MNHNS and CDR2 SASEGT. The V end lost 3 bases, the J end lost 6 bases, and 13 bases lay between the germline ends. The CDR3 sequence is CASSEGPSADTQYF. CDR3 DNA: TGTGCCAGCAGTGAGGGCCCTAGCGCCGATACGCAGTATTTT.

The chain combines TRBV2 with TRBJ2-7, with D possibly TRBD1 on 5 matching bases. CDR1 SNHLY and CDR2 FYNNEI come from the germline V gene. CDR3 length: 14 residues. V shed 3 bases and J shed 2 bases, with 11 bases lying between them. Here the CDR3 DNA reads TGTGCCAGCAGTGAGCCGATCAGGGCCTACGAGCAGTACTTC. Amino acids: CASSEPIRAYEQYF.

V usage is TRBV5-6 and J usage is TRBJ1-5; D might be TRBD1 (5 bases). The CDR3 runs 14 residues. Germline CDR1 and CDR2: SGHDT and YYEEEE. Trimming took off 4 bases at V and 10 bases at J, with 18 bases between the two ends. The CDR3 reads CASSDRDGIIPQHF. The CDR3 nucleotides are TGTGCCAGCAGCGACCGGGACGGAATCATCCCCCAGCATTTT.

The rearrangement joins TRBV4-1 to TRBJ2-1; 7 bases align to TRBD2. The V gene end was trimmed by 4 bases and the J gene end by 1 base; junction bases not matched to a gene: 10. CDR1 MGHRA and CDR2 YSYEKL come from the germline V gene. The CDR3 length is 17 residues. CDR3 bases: TGCGCCAGCAGCCTTGGTAATAGCGGGCCGTCCTACAATGAGCAGTTCTTC. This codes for CASSLGNSGPSYNEQFF.

The CDR3 bases are TGTGCCAGCAGCTTTTACAATGAGCAGTTCTTC. The encoded protein is CASSFYNEQFF. The chain links TRBV7-2 to TRBJ2-1; no reliable D call. Germline V CDR1 and CDR2: SGHTA, FQGNSA. The CDR3 runs to 11 residues. Trimming removed 3 bases at V and 4 bases at J, with 1 base between.

Here the CDR3 reads CASSIAGGGHQPQHF. The DNA of the CDR3 is TGTGCCAGTAGTATAGCCGGGGGCGGCCATCAGCCCCAGCATTTT. The chain joins TRBV19 to TRBJ1-5; possibly TRBD1 for D (6 bases). Trimming removed 1 base from V and 5 bases from J, with 12 bases in between. Germline values: CDR1 LNHDA, CDR2 SQIVND (reference sequence). CDR3 length: 15 amino acids. The variable domain in full, with the rest retrieved from reference TRBV19 and TRBJ1-5, is DGGITQSPKYLFRKEGQNVTLSCEQNLNHDAMYWYRQDPGQGLRLIYYSQIVNDFQKGDIAEGYSVSREKKESFPLTVTSAQKNPTAFYLCASSIAGGGHQPQHFGDGTRLSIL.

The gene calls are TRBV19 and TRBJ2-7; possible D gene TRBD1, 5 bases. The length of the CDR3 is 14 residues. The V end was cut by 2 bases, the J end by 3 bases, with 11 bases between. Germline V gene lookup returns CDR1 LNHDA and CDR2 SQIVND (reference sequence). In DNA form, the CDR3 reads TGTGCCAGTAGTATATCAGGGTCTAACTACGAGCAGTACTTC. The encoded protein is CASSISGSNYEQYF.

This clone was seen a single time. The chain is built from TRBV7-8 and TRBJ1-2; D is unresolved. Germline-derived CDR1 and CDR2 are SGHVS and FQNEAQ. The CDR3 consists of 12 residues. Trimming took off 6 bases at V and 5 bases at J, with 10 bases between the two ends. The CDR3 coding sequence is TGTGCCAGCAGAGGCTTGGGGTATGGCTACACCTTC. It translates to CASRGLGYGYTF.

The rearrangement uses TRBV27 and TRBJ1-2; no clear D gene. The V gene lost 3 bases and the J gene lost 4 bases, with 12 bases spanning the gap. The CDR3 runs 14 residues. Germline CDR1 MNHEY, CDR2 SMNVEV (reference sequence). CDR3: CASSFAGGGYGYTF. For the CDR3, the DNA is TGTGCCAGCAGTTTTGCGGGAGGAGGCTATGGCTACACCTTC.

The chain's CDR3 is CASSLEAHRGDSPEAFF. The CDR3 DNA reads TGTGCCAGCAGCTTAGAAGCCCACAGGGGAGATTCTCCTGAAGCTTTCTTT. V is TRBV7-8 and J is TRBJ1-1; 7 bases align to TRBD1. The CDR3 sequence is 17 residues long. Trimming cost V 1 base and J 6 bases; bases outside gene matches: 14. Germline V gene lookup returns CDR1 SGHVS and CDR2 FQNEAQ.

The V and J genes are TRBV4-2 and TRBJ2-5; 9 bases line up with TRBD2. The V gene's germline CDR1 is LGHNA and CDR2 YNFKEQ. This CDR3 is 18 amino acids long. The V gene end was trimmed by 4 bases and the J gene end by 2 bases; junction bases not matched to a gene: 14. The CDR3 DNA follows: TGTGCCAGCAGCCCCTCGGAGGGGGCGGGGGGGCTTCAAGAGACCCAGTACTTC. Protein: CASSPSEGAGGLQETQYF.

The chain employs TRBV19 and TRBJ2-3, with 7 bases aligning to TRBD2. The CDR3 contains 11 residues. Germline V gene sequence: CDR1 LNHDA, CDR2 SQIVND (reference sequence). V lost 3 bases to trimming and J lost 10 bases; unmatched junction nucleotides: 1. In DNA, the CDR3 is TGTGCCAGTAGTATGGGGAGGGCGCAGTATTTT. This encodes CASSMGRAQYF.

Written as DNA, the CDR3 is TGTGCCAGTAGGGCGGGAGCGTCTTACAATGAGCAGTTCTTC. Its protein is CASRAGASYNEQFF. The chain couples TRBV19 to TRBJ2-1; 7 bases fit TRBD2. This CDR3 has 14 amino acids. CDR1 and CDR2 from the germline V gene are LNHDA and SQIVND (reference sequence). Losses at the gene ends were 6 bases for V and 4 bases for J; bases not matched to a gene: 6.

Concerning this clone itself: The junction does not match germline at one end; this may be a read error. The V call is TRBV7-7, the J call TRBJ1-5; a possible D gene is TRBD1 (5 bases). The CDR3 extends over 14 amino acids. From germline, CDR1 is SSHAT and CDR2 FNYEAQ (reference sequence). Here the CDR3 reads CASSFFRGYQPQHF. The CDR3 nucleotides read TGTGCTAGCAGCTTCTTCCGGGGCTATCAGCCCCAGCATTTT.

This CDR3 reads CSERQGASGYTF. As DNA, the CDR3 is TGCAGCGAGCGACAGGGGGCGAGTGGCTACACCTTC. This rearrangement joins TRBV29-1 to TRBJ1-2; TRBD1 agrees at 10 bases. Germline CDR1 and CDR2: SQVTM and ANQGSEA. The CDR3 has 12 amino acids. The V gene end was trimmed by 7 bases and the J gene end by 7 bases; junction bases not matched to a gene: 6.

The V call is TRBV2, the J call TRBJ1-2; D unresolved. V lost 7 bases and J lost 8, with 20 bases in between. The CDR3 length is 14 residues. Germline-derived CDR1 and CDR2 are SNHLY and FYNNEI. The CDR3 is CASIELGRAGGYTF. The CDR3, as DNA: TGTGCCAGCATCGAGTTAGGGCGAGCCGGGGGCTACACCTTC.

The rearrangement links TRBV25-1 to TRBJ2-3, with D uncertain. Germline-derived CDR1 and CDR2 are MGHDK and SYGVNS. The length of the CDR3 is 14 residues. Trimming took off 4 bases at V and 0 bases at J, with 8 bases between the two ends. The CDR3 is CASSVPFSTDTQYF. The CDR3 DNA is TGTGCCAGCAGTGTCCCCTTCAGCACAGATACGCAGTATTTT.

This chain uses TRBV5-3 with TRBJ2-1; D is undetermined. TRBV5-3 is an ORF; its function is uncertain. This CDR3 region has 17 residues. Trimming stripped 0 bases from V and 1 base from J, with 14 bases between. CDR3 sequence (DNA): TGTGCCAGAAGCTTGGTTGATGGACGATGGTCCTACAATGAGCAGTTCTTC. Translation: CARSLVDGRWSYNEQFF.

CDR3 sequence reads: CASSFSGGYTDTQYF. As DNA, the CDR3 is TGTGCCAGCAGCTTTAGCGGGGGCTACACAGATACGCAGTATTTT. The gene calls are TRBV14 and TRBJ2-3; 9 nucleotides align to TRBD2. Germline lookup yields CDR1 SGHDN and CDR2 FVKESK. The ends lost 5 bases at V and 2 bases at J; junction bases unmatched: 5. The CDR3 has 15 amino acids.

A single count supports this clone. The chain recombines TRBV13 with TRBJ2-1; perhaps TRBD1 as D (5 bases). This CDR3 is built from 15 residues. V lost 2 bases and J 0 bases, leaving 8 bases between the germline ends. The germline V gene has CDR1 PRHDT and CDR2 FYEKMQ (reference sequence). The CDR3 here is CASSLRGSSYNEQFF. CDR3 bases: TGTGCCAGCAGCTTAAGGGGAAGCTCCTACAATGAGCAGTTCTTC.

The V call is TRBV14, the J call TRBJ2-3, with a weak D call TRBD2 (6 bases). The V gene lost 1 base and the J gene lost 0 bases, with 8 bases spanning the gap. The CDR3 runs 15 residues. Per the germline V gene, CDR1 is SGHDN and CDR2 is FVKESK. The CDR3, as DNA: TGTGCCAGCAGCCAAGGCGGGGCTAGCACAGATACGCAGTATTTT. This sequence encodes CASSQGGASTDTQYF.

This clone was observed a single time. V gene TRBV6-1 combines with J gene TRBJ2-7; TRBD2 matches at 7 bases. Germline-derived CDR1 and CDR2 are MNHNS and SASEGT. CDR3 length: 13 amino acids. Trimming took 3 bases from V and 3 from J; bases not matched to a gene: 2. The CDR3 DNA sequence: TGTGCCAGCAGTGAGGGGGGGTACTACGAGCAGTACTTC. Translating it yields CASSEGGYYEQYF.

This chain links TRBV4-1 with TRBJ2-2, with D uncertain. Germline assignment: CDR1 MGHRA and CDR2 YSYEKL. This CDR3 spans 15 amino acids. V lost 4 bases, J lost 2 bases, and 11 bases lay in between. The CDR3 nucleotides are TGCGCCAGCAGCCCGTATGAACCTAACACCGGGGAGCTGTTTTTT. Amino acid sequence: CASSPYEPNTGELFF.

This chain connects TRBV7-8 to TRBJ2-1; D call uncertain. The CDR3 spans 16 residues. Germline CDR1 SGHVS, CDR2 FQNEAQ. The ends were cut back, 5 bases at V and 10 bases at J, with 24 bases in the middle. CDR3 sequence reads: CASSQVTKTSGGEQFF. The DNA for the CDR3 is TGTGCCAGCAGCCAAGTGACCAAAACATCCGGCGGCGAGCAGTTCTTC.

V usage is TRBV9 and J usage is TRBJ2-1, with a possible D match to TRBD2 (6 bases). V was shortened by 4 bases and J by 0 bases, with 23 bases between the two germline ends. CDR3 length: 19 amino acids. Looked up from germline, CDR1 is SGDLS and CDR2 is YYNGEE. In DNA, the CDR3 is TGTGCCAGCAGCCCAAGAGGGACTCTCTCGGGGAGCTCCTACAATGAGCAGTTCTTC. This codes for CASSPRGTLSGSSYNEQFF.

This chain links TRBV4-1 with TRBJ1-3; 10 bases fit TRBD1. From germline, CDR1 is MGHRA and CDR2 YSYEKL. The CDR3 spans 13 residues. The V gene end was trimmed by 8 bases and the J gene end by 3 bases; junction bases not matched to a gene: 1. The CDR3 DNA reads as TGCGCCAGCGGGACAGGGGTTGGAAACACCATATATTTT. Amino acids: CASGTGVGNTIYF.

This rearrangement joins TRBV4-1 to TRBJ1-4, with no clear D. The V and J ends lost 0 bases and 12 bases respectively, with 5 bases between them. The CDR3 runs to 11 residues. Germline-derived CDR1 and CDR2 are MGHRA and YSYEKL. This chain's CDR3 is CASSQEMELFF. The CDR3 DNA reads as TGCGCCAGCAGCCAAGAGATGGAACTGTTTTTT.

The CDR3 nucleotides read TGTGCCAGCAGTGACTCAACATTAGGGGGCTCAGAGACCCAGTACTTC. It is translated as CASSDSTLGGSETQYF. This chain connects TRBV6-4 to TRBJ2-5, with TRBD1 matching over 7 bases. Per germline, CDR1 MRHNA and CDR2 SNTAGT. The CDR3 contains 16 residues. Trimming at V came to 0 bases and at J to 4 bases, leaving 8 bases not matched to a gene.

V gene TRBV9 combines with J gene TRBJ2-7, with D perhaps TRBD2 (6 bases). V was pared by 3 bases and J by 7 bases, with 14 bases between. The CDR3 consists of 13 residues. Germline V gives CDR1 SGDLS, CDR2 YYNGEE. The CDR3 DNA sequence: TGTGCCAGCAGCGCGTTAGGAGGGAGTGAGCAGTACTTC. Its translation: CASSALGGSEQYF.

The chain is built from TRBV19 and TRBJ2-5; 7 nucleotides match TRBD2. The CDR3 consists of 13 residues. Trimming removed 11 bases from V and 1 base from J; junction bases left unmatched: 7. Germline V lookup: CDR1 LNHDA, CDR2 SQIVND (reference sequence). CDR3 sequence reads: CASSWGGQETQYF. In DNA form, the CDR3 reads TGTGCCTCCTCATGGGGGGGCCAAGAGACCCAGTACTTC. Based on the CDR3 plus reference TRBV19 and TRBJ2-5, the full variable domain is DGGITQSPKYLFRKEGQNVTLSCEQNLNHDAMYWYRQDPGQGLRLIYYSQIVNDFQKGDIAEGYSVSREKKESFPLTVTSAQKNPTAFYLCASSWGGQETQYFGPGTRLLVL.